This entry is about one T cell receptor beta chain. This sample is drawn from a study of blood T cell repertoires in COVID-19. The CDR3 runs to 13 residues. The J segment lost 8 bases and the V segment lost 5 bases, leaving 6 bases of the junction unmatched. Clones were sequenced by immunoSEQ multiplex PCR, and TCRdb holds only the in-frame ones, with some missing. The sample includes around 43,000 clones, about 85% of them seen just once. V gene TRBV12-3 or TRBV12-4 combines with J gene TRBJ1-2; TRBD1 matches 9 bases. This receptor was obtained from a woman older than 75 with acute or convalescent COVID-19. The sequenced material came from peripheral blood. In DNA form, the CDR3 reads TGTGCCAGCAGTAGGGGACAGGGCACCGGCTACACCTTC. It codes for CASSRGQGTGYTF.